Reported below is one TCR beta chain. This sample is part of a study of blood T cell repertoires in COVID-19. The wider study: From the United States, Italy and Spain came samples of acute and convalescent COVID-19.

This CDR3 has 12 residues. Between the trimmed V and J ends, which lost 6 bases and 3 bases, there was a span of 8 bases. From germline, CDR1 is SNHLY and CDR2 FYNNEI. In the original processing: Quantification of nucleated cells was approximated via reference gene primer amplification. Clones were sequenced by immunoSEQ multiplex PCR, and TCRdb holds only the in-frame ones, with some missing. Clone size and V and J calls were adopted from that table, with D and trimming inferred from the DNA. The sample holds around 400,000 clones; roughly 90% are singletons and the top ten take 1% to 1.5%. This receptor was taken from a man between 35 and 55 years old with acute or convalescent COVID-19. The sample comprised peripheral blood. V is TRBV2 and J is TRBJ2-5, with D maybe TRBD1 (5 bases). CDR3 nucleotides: TGTGCCAGCAGGACAGAAGAAGAGACCCAGTACTTC. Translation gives CASRTEEETQYF.